Included here is one TCR beta chain sequence, with context. The antigen remains unidentified. 13 Jbeta primers and 60 Vbeta primers were used for the PCR. Sequencing used immunoSEQ multiplex PCR; TCRdb keeps in-frame clones, though not all of them. The repertoire holds more than 80,000 clones, with about four fifths as singletons. V was clipped by 7 bases and J by 4 bases, with 22 bases between them. The CDR3 has 16 residues. Germline V gene lookup returns CDR1 MDHEN and CDR2 SYDVKM. The data were obtained in a study of cytomegalovirus exposure and HLA in healthy donors. Study information: In an earlier analysis, around 100 million unique TCR beta sequences were found from some 200 million T cells. Study findings and constraints: Excluded were some V segments that proved indistinguishable, including TRBV6-2 and TRBV6-3.

The receptor was derived from a woman between 40 and 50 years old in good health and CMV-seropositive. The chain is built from TRBV28 and TRBJ1-2; maybe TRBD1 (6 bases). The sample consisted of PBMCs. CDR3 DNA: TGTGCCAGCACCGAACTTTCGGGACAAGGGAGCTATGGCTACACCTTC. It is translated as CASTELSGQGSYGYTF.